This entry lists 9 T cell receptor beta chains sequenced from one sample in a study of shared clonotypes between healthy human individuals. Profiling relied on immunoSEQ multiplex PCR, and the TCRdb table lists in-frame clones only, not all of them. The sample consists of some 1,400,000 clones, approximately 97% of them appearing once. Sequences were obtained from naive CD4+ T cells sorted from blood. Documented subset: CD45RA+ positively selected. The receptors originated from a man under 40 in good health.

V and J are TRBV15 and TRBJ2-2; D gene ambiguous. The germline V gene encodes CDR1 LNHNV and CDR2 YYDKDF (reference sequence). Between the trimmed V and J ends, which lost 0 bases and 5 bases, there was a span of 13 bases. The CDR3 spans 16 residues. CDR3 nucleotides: TGTGCCACCAGCAGAGACAGACTTATAACAACCGGGGAGCTGTTTTTT. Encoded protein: CATSRDRLITTGELFF.

The CDR3 is CATTIGGDRYEQYF. The CDR3 coding sequence is TGTGCCACCACCATTGGCGGGGACCGGTACGAGCAGTACTTC. The chain employs TRBV10-3 and TRBJ2-7; TRBD2 is a possible D gene (6 bases). Trimming removed 10 bases at V and 4 bases at J, with 20 bases between. Germline CDR1 reads ENHRY; CDR2 reads SYGVKD. There are 14 residues in the CDR3.

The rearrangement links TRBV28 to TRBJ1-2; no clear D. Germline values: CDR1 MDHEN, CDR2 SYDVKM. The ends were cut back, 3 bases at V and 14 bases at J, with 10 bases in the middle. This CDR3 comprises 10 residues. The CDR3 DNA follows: TGTGCCAGCAGTTTGGGCGGGTTGACCTTC. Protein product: CASSLGGLTF.

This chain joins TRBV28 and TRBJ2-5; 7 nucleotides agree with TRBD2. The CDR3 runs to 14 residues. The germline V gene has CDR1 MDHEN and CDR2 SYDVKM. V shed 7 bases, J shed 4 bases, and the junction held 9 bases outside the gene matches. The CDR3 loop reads CASTPGGSRETQYF. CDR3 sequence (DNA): TGTGCCAGCACCCCAGGCGGGAGCAGAGAGACCCAGTACTTC.

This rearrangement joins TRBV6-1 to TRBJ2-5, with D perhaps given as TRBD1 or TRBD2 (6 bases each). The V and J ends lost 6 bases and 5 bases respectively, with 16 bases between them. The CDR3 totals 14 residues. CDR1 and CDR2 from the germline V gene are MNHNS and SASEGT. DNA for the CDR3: TGTGCCAGCAGCTTGACCGGGGGCCGCGAGACCCAGTACTTC. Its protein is CASSLTGGRETQYF.

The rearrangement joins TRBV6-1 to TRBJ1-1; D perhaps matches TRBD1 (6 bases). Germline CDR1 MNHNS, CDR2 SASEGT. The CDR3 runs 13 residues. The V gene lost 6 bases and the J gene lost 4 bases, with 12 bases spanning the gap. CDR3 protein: CASRYRVGTEAFF. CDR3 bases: TGTGCCAGCAGATACAGGGTGGGCACTGAAGCTTTCTTT.

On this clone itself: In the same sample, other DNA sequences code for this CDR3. Here the CDR3 DNA reads TGTGCCAGCAGCGTCAGCACAGATACGCAGTATTTT. It specifies CASSVSTDTQYF. The rearrangement joins TRBV9 to TRBJ2-3, with D unresolved. CDR1 SGDLS and CDR2 YYNGEE come from the germline V gene. Trimming left V 2 bases short and J 0 bases short, with 1 base between. This CDR3 comprises 12 residues.

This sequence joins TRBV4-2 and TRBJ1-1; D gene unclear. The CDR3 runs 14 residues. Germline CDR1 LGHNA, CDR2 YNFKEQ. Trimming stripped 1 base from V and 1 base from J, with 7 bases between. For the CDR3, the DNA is TGTGCCAGCAGCCAAGGCCAAGGGAACACTGAAGCTTTCTTT. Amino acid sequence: CASSQGQGNTEAFF.

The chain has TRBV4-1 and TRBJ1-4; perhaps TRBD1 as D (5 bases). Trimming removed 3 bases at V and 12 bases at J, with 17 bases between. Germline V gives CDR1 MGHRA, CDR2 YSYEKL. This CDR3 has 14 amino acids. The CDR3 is CASSHPGWTLELFF. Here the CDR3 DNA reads TGCGCCAGCAGCCATCCTGGTTGGACACTGGAACTGTTTTTT.